This T cell receptor (beta chain) was sequenced in a study of blood T cells in healthy people across ages (dated by TCRdb to the mid-2010s). Looking at the study overall: Template switching captured roughly one uniquely barcoded TCR beta cDNA molecule per two T cells in model experiments. Four age groups were formed from the donors: young (average around 15 years), middle-aged (less than 40), aged (over 55) and long-lived (roughly 81). To avoid experimental bias, donors of different ages were distributed randomly across sequencing lanes. To track age-related changes in TCR beta repertoire diversity, the study relied on deep sequencing normalized with unique cDNA molecular identifiers. Using the same blood draw, the study looked at two additional independent replicas of 1 million unique cDNA reads for two donors, one aged 18 to 30 and the other aged 80 or older. The full study reports these points: Estimates of total diversity from one million sequenced T cells were regarded as lower bounds and underestimates. Observed TCR beta diversity per million T cells fell roughly linearly with age, and a significant reduction was already apparent by age roughly 41. Conclusive comparison of naive and antigen-experienced compartments was prevented by the profiling of bulk unsorted PBMCs. Observed TCR beta diversity correlated strongly with the percentage of naive T cells measured by flow cytometry. Compared with the aged group, the long-lived group had more naive CD4+ T cells, fewer expanded clones and increased TCR diversity, a pattern suggesting age selection. Because the CMV infection status of the donors was unknown, age-related changes in expanded clonotypes may potentially have been confounded.

Comment on this clonotype: Its antigen is unknown. Nothing much larger sits one base from this clone, and base qualities are not available.

The library was generated by 5' RACE. The sequencer listed for this sample is Illumina HiSeq 2500. A second PCR of roughly 6 to 11 cycles was run with a J-beta primer mix and a sample-barcoded 5' primer. A template-switch 5' adaptor carrying 12 random nucleotides introduced a unique molecular identifier onto each TCR beta cDNA molecule. Each sample yielded at least 2.5 million CDR3-containing paired-end reads. The Mint cDNA synthesis kit, primed by a TRBC-specific oligonucleotide, was used to synthesize first-strand cDNA from all RNA. All cDNA was treated with uracil-DNA glycosylase and then went through a first 18-cycle PCR with the universal primers M1SS and BC2_uni_R. In the paper's pipeline: Normalization of each sample was performed by random selection of 1 million high-quality reads, each carrying a distinct molecular identifier. Instead of being binned into consensus sequences, reads with shared molecular identifiers were discarded. MiTCR, with a Q25 quality threshold and the strictest error-elimination algorithm, was used for CDR3 identification, clonotype clustering and error correction. A nonparametric unseen species model with Euler transformation was used to estimate lower-bound total TCR beta diversity. The public reads were quality trimmed at Q25 with fastp and then assembled into clones with MiXCR by TCRdb, keeping productive beta chains. Entries that share a CDR3 protein sequence are merged under the most common genes and DNA. Clone size and V and J calls follow TCRdb, not the original study. The sample yields hundreds of thousands of distinct CDR3 sequences; about a fifth were counted once. The ten most abundant clones make up about 22% of the sample.

Systemically healthy Caucasian individuals from Russia, 39 in total and aged about 6 to 100 years, were included as donors. Each donor gave 9 to 10 milliliters of peripheral blood, collected into EDTA-treated Vacutainer tubes. PBMCs were isolated by Ficoll-Paque density-gradient centrifugation, with at least 6 million obtained per sample. Total RNA was extracted from PBMCs with Trizol reagent, with at least 6 micrograms obtained per sample. For every donor, flow cytometry on a PBMC aliquot measured the percentage of naive CD45RAhigh/CD27high T cells. The sequence was collected from an older man in good health. Sequencing was performed on blood.

The DNA sequence is as follows: TGTGCCAGCAGCCTTTTCCGGGACCCCCAATGGGCGACTAATGAAAAACTGTTTTTT. This encodes CASSLFRDPQWATNEKLFF. Recombination linked TRBV7-9 to TRBJ1-4; the D gene is perhaps TRBD1, on 5 matching bases. From the cysteine through the phenylalanine, the CDR3 covers 19 amino acids. Just CDR3 DNA is preserved here, 57 bases in frame from base 1. The germline ends are 24 bases apart after V is trimmed by 5 bases and J by 2 bases. CDR1 and CDR2 are read off the germline V gene (reference sequence) as SEHNR and FQNEAQ.